The clone carrying this TCR beta chain was seen at least ten times. Amplified TCR beta CDR3 regions came from RNA transcripts. First-round RT-PCR of the TCR CDR3 relied on the HTBI primer set. TCRdb called the multiplex PCR reads again in MiXCR, with one record for every CDR3 protein. The data show about 510,000 distinct CDR3 sequences, approximately 14% seen once. The data stem from a study of T cells in Graves' hyperthyroidism and ophthalmopathy. The study based diagnoses on clinical symptoms, serum thyroxine and TRAb, thyroid ultrasound and orbital computed tomography. There are 14 residues in the CDR3. Germline CDR1 SGHKS, CDR2 YYEKEE (reference sequence). Trimming cost V 4 bases and J 5 bases, with 15 bases left between them.

The origin of this receptor is a woman aged 40-49 years with Graves' hyperthyroidism. Sequenced material: blood. The chain carries TRBV5-5 and TRBJ2-5; TRBD2 is a possible D gene (5 bases). The CDR3 sequence: CASSVRLEGETQYF. The CDR3 DNA is TGTGCCAGCAGCGTCAGGCTAGAGGGTGAGACCCAGTACTTC.